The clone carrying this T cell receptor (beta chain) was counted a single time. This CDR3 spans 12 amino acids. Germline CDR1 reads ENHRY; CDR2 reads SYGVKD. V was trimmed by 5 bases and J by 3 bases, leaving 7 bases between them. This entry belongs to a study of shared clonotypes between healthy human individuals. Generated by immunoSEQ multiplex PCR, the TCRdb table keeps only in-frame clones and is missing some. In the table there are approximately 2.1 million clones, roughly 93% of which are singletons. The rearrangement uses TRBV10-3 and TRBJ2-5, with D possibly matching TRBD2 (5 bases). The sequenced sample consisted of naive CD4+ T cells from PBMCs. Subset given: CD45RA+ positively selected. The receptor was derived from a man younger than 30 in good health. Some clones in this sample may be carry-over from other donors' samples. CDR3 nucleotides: TGTGCCATCAGTCCGGGAAAAGAGACCCAGTACTTC. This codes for CAISPGKETQYF.